A single sample is the source of the 15 T cell receptor beta chains below, sequenced in a study of blood T cell repertoires in COVID-19. Repertoires were generated with immunoSEQ multiplex PCR, while TCRdb's copy carries only in-frame clones and drops some. This repertoire shows 86,000 or so clones, more than 65% found once; its top ten account for 11%. Source material: peripheral blood. These receptors all come from a man in his sixties or seventies with acute or convalescent COVID-19.

This clone was recorded a few times. The CDR3 bases are TGCGCCAGCAGCTTAAGAGGGGGATATCAGCCCCAGCATTTT. Translated: CASSLRGGYQPQHF. This rearrangement joins TRBV5-1 to TRBJ1-5, with D possibly matching TRBD1 (6 bases). Looked up from germline, CDR1 is SGHRS and CDR2 is YFSETQ. Trimming took off 2 bases at V and 5 bases at J, with 11 bases between the two ends. CDR3 size: 14 residues.

The rearrangement joins TRBV5-1 to TRBJ1-1; D uncertain. Germline CDR1 and CDR2: SGHRS and YFSETQ. This CDR3 spans 13 amino acids. V gave up 4 bases and J gave up 4 bases, with 11 bases separating them. The CDR3 nucleotides are TGCGCCAGCAGCCCGGGAGTGAGCACTGAAGCTTTCTTT. It encodes CASSPGVSTEAFF.

The rearrangement uses TRBV24-1 and TRBJ2-7, with unresolved D. The CDR3 length is 12 residues. V was shortened by 11 bases and J by 2 bases, with 12 bases between the two germline ends. Germline CDR1 KGHDR, CDR2 SFDVKD. CDR3 nucleotide sequence: TGTGCCATCGGGTCGACCCCCTACGAGCAGTACTTC. As protein: CAIGSTPYEQYF.

This chain links TRBV27 with TRBJ1-1; no definite D call. CDR1 is MNHEY and CDR2 is SMNVEV in the germline V gene (reference sequence). The CDR3 totals 14 residues. Between the trimmed V and J ends, which lost 0 bases and 1 base, there was a span of 6 bases. DNA for the CDR3: TGTGCCAGCAGTTTATCTGAGGGGAACACTGAAGCTTTCTTT. Translated, it gives CASSLSEGNTEAFF.

The chain uses TRBV5-1 and TRBJ1-2; possibly TRBD1 for D (6 bases). This CDR3 has 12 residues. Germline lookup yields CDR1 SGHRS and CDR2 YFSETQ. V shed 1 base and J shed 8 bases, with 9 bases lying between them. In DNA form, the CDR3 reads TGCGCCAGCAGCTTGACAGGGAACGGCTACACCTTC. This gives the protein CASSLTGNGYTF. Drawing the rest from reference TRBV5-1 and TRBJ1-2, the complete variable domain is KAGVTQTPRYLIKTRGQQVTLSCSPISGHRSVSWYQQTPGQGLQFLFEYFSETQRNKGNFPGRFSGRQFSNSRSEMNVSTLELGDSALYLCASSLTGNGYTFGSGTRLTVV.

The chain combines TRBV3-1 (or the pseudogene TRBV3-2) with TRBJ1-6; D gene ambiguous. The CDR3 sequence is 13 residues long. Deletions cut 0 bases from V and 8 bases from J, with 5 bases between. Germline lookup yields CDR1 LGHDT and CDR2 YNNKEL (reference sequence). The CDR3 DNA is TGTGCCAGCAGCCAAGACGGAGATTCACCCCTCCACTTT. Its protein product is CASSQDGDSPLHF.

The rearrangement links TRBV5-4 to TRBJ1-6; 9 nucleotides agree with TRBD1. J lost 9 bases, V lost 4 bases, and 5 bases had no gene match. The CDR3 runs to 14 residues. CDR1 is SGHNT, CDR2 YYREEE, per germline (reference sequence). Here the CDR3 DNA reads TGTGCCAGCAGCCAACAGGGGGCAAGTTCACCCCTCCACTTT. Amino acid sequence: CASSQQGASSPLHF.

The rearrangement links TRBV4-1 to TRBJ1-3, with TRBD1 matching over 7 bases. The J segment lost 9 bases and the V segment lost 4 bases, leaving 12 bases of the junction unmatched. Germline V gene lookup returns CDR1 MGHRA and CDR2 YSYEKL. This CDR3 has 15 amino acids. CDR3 sequence: CASSRTGAPQSTIYF. The DNA of the CDR3 is TGCGCCAGCAGCCGCACAGGGGCTCCTCAAAGCACCATATATTTT.

The sample holds one count of this clone. V usage is TRBV19 and J usage is TRBJ1-5; D ambiguous. The CDR3 is 14 residues long. V was cut by 3 bases and J by 1 base, with 7 bases left in between. From germline, CDR1 is LNHDA and CDR2 SQIVND (reference sequence). CDR3 in amino acids: CASSIGASNQPQHF. CDR3 nucleotides: TGTGCCAGTAGTATCGGAGCAAGCAATCAGCCCCAGCATTTT.

V usage is TRBV3-1 (or the pseudogene TRBV3-2) and J usage is TRBJ1-2; D gene ambiguous. CDR1 LGHDT and CDR2 YNNKEL come from the germline V gene (reference sequence). The CDR3 has 14 amino acids. Trimming stripped 1 base from V and 7 bases from J, with 13 bases between. CDR3 residues: CASSQGTGRGGYTF. The CDR3 DNA reads TGTGCCAGCAGCCAAGGGACGGGAAGAGGTGGCTACACCTTC.

CDR3 amino acids: CASSYFTGGTEAFF. The CDR3 DNA sequence: TGTGCCAGCAGTTACTTTACAGGGGGCACTGAAGCTTTCTTT. J is TRBJ1-1 and V is TRBV6-5; 8 nucleotides agree with TRBD1. CDR3 size: 14 residues. Germline V gene lookup returns CDR1 MNHEY and CDR2 SVGAGI. The V and J ends lost 1 base and 4 bases, in that order; junction bases with no gene match: 2.

V usage is TRBV19 and J usage is TRBJ2-2; TRBD1 agrees at 8 bases. Trimming at V came to 4 bases and at J to 3 bases, leaving 4 bases not matched to a gene. The germline V gene encodes CDR1 LNHDA and CDR2 SQIVND (reference sequence). This CDR3 comprises 15 residues. DNA for the CDR3: TGTGCCAGTAGTACCCGGGACAGGCACACCGGGGAGCTGTTTTTT. Residues: CASSTRDRHTGELFF.

This clone was recorded only once. This chain connects TRBV2 to TRBJ1-1; D remains unclear. With 3 bases removed from V and 4 bases from J, the gap between germline ends came to 9 bases. The CDR3 contains 13 residues. The germline CDR1 and CDR2 sequences are SNHLY and FYNNEI. The CDR3 nucleotides read TGTGCCAGCAGTGAGGGAGGATCCACTGAAGCTTTCTTT. Translated, it gives CASSEGGSTEAFF.

The rearrangement links TRBV2 to TRBJ1-1; the match to TRBD1 covers 8 bases. The germline gives CDR1 SNHLY, CDR2 FYNNEI. The V gene end was trimmed by 4 bases and the J gene end by 6 bases; junction bases not matched to a gene: 10. The CDR3 is 15 amino acids. The CDR3 loop reads CASSVLGQGGAEAFF. The CDR3 DNA reads TGTGCCAGCAGTGTACTAGGACAGGGCGGCGCTGAAGCTTTCTTT.

CDR3 sequence (DNA): TGCGCCAGCAGCCAAGATCCAGGGAAGCTTTATGGCTACACCTTC. As protein: CASSQDPGKLYGYTF. The chain links TRBV4-1 to TRBJ1-2, with TRBD1 as a possible D gene (5 bases). From germline, CDR1 is MGHRA and CDR2 YSYEKL. The germline V and J ends were trimmed by 0 bases and 5 bases, with 13 bases remaining between them. This CDR3 spans 15 amino acids.